The 10 T cell receptor beta chains given below trace back to one sample, sequenced in a study of T cell repertoires in aging, cancer and after chemotherapy. TCR beta rearrangements were amplified from peripheral blood genomic DNA. Rearranged V-D-J TRB sequences were amplified with a mixed TRB-A/B primer pool. TCRdb ran MiXCR on the multiplex PCR reads and lists one entry per CDR3 protein. The table includes roughly 2,500 distinct CDR3 sequences, over 30% detected once. The sequenced sample was blood. The receptors originated from a human donor with a solid tumor.

Note on this clonotype: A clone one base away is much larger, so this may be a read error. The rearrangement uses TRBV19 and TRBJ2-3, with 8 bases that match TRBD1. The CDR3 runs 15 residues. Per the germline V gene, CDR1 is LNHDA and CDR2 is SQIVND (reference sequence). The CDR3 loop reads CASSLRTGQTETQYF. CDR3 nucleotides: TGTGCCAGTAGTCTTCGGACAGGGCAGACAGAAACGCAGTATTTT.

V and J are TRBV28 and TRBJ2-5, with 7 bases that match TRBD2. Germline CDR1 is MDHEN and CDR2 is SYDVKM. V lost 8 bases to trimming and J lost 5 bases; unmatched junction nucleotides: 23. The CDR3 has 18 amino acids. The CDR3 DNA reads as TGTGCCAGCCCCCCAATGCCGGGGGGTTCTAAGGGGACGGAGACCCAGTACTTC. It is translated as CASPPMPGGSKGTETQYF.

As for this clonotype: This could be a read error, since a much larger clone is one nucleotide away. This rearrangement joins TRBV30 to TRBJ1-3; D gene unclear. CDR1 and CDR2 (germline): GTSNPN, SVGIG (reference sequence). The CDR3 loop spans 12 amino acids. Trimming left V 2 bases short and J 0 bases short, with 2 bases between. This CDR3 is CAWSSSGNTIYF. The CDR3 DNA reads as TGTGCCTGGAGTAGCTCTGGAAACACCATATATTTT.

This clonotype was detected a few times. The chain has TRBV19 and TRBJ1-1; weak D call: TRBD1 (5 bases). Per the germline V gene, CDR1 is LNHDA and CDR2 is SQIVND (reference sequence). This CDR3 is 12 amino acids long. Deletions cut 6 bases from V and 13 bases from J, with 18 bases between. In DNA, the CDR3 is TGTGCCAGTAGGCCGGGACTGAGAAGTTTTTTCTTT. Protein sequence: CASRPGLRSFFF.

The chain is built from TRBV5-1 and TRBJ2-3; no clear D gene. V was clipped by 0 bases and J by 0 bases, with 8 bases between them. Germline values: CDR1 SGHRS, CDR2 YFSETQ. This CDR3 contains 15 residues. CDR3 protein: CASSLDLMSTDTQYF. CDR3 in DNA: TGCGCCAGCAGCTTGGACCTCATGAGCACAGATACGCAGTATTTT.

This clonotype was detected a few times. The chain uses TRBV14 and TRBJ2-2; 8 bases match TRBD2. The J segment lost 4 bases and the V segment lost 4 bases, leaving 2 bases of the junction unmatched. The length of the CDR3 is 14 residues. Germline loops: CDR1 SGHDN, CDR2 FVKESK. This CDR3 reads CASSLAGLTGELFF. The CDR3 DNA is TGTGCCAGCAGCCTAGCGGGGCTCACCGGGGAGCTGTTTTTT.

The genes are TRBV7-2 and TRBJ2-5; D ambiguous. This CDR3 is 14 amino acids long. V was cut by 6 bases and J by 5 bases, with 16 bases left in between. CDR1 is SGHTA and CDR2 is FQGNSA in the germline V gene. Here the CDR3 reads CASSSLHIAETQYF. The CDR3 nucleotides read TGTGCCAGCAGTTCCCTTCATATTGCCGAGACCCAGTACTTC.

The chain is built from TRBV14 and TRBJ2-7; the match to TRBD1 covers 7 bases. CDR3 length: 16 residues. The trim removed 0 bases at V and 3 bases at J, leaving 8 bases unmatched. Germline CDR1 is SGHDN and CDR2 is FVKESK. DNA for the CDR3: TGTGCCAGCAGCCAAGAGAGGGACAGCGGCTTCTACGAGCAGTACTTC. Translating it yields CASSQERDSGFYEQYF. Based on the CDR3 plus reference TRBV14 and TRBJ2-7, the full variable domain is EAGVTQFPSHSVIEKGQTVTLRCDPISGHDNLYWYRRVMGKEIKFLLHFVKESKQDESGMPNNRFLAERTGGTYSTLKVQPAELEDSGVYFCASSQERDSGFYEQYFGPGTRLTVT.

This chain joins TRBV6-6 and TRBJ2-2; unclear D gene. Looked up from germline, CDR1 is MNHNY and CDR2 is SVGAGI (reference sequence). The CDR3 has 13 amino acids. V lost 1 base and J 5 bases, leaving 5 bases between the germline ends. CDR3 in DNA: TGTGCCAGCAGTTACTACTCGACCGGGGAGCTGTTTTTT. Its protein product is CASSYYSTGELFF.

This clonotype counts as medium-sized. The chain has TRBV6-5 and TRBJ1-5, with unresolved D. Germline-derived CDR1 and CDR2 are MNHEY and SVGAGI. This CDR3 comprises 13 residues. Trimming removed 6 bases at V and 1 base at J, with 7 bases between. The CDR3 DNA follows: TGTGCCAGCAGCCGAGGGAGCAATCAGCCCCAGCATTTT. Its translation is CASSRGSNQPQHF.